The clone carrying this T cell receptor beta chain was counted between two and nine times. If patients had autoimmune disease history or systemic immunosuppression, they were excluded. Cycle 7 day 1, cycle 4 day 1, and baseline were the timepoints at which blood was sampled. The CDR3 runs to 14 residues. Germline values: CDR1 MNHEY, CDR2 SMNVEV (reference sequence). V shed 1 base and J shed 1 base, with 6 bases lying between them. The sample originates from a study of OX40 agonist ivuxolimab in advanced cancers. Overall study context: An agonistic human IgG2 monoclonal antibody against OX40 (CD134) was given. Patients enrolled in dose escalation were diagnosed with hepatocellular carcinoma, melanoma, renal cell or head and neck cancer.

Generated by immunoSEQ multiplex PCR, the TCRdb table keeps only in-frame clones and is missing some. The table includes tens of thousands of clones, 80% to 90% detected once. This TCR came from an adult with an advanced solid tumor such as melanoma, head and neck, liver or kidney cancer. Material: CD4+ or CD8+ T cells sorted from blood, obtained in a trial of the OX40 agonist ivuxolimab. The chain combines TRBV27 with TRBJ2-3; no reliable D call. The CDR3 loop is CASSLLMGTDTQYF. For the CDR3, the DNA is TGTGCCAGCAGTTTATTGATGGGCACAGATACGCAGTATTTT.